The rows below give T cell receptor beta chains drawn from one sample of a study of blood T cell repertoires in COVID-19. Produced via immunoSEQ multiplex PCR; TCRdb's table is partial and in-frame only. The sample has approximately 250,000 clones; roughly four fifths are singletons. Sequenced material: peripheral blood. The source of these receptors is a man in his fifties with acute or convalescent COVID-19. The CDR3 runs from the conserved cysteine through the conserved F or W. The D gene is left open where the match is weak. Size values are once, few and many counts, or a class for expanded clones, and some rows have none.

TRBV2,NA,TRBJ2-3,NA,TGTGCCAGCAATGGGGGGTTTTCGAGAGATACGCAGTATTTT,CASNGGFSRDTQYF
TRBV9,TRBD2,TRBJ2-2,NA,TGTGCCAGCAGCAATAAGAGGACTAGCGGGAGGAGTTCGAACACCGGGGAGCTGTTTTTT,CASSNKRTSGRSSNTGELFF
TRBV3-1/TRBV3-2,NA,TRBJ1-2,NA,TGTGCCAGCAGCCGACAGAACTATGGCTACACCTTC,CASSRQNYGYTF
TRBV7-2,NA,TRBJ2-5,NA,TGTGCCAGCACCGCTCCGACGGGGATAGCAGAGACCCAGTACTTC,CASTAPTGIAETQYF
TRBV6-5,TRBD1,TRBJ2-1,NA,TGTGCCAGCAGTAACAGGGGGCCTACCTACAATGAGCAGTTCTTC,CASSNRGPTYNEQFF
TRBV5-1,TRBD1,TRBJ2-7,NA,TGCGCCAGCAGCCTCTCCGGGACAGGGGTGGGGCAGTACTTC,CASSLSGTGVGQYF
TRBV3-1/TRBV3-2,NA,TRBJ1-1,NA,TGTGCCAGCAGCCAGGCATTTAACACTGAAGCTTTCTTT,CASSQAFNTEAFF
TRBV30,TRBD1,TRBJ1-5,few,TGTGCCTGGAGCGACAGGGGGTACGTAGCTTCCCAGCATTTT,CAWSDRGYVASQHF
TRBV3-1/TRBV3-2,NA,TRBJ1-4,NA,TGTGCCAGCAGCCAAATGGAGGGCCGTCATGAAAAACTGTTTTTT,CASSQMEGRHEKLFF
TRBV30,TRBD1,TRBJ1-1,NA,TGTGCCTGGACCACGACAGGGGGGGACACTGAAGCTTTCTTT,CAWTTTGGDTEAFF
TRBV13,NA,TRBJ2-5,NA,TGTGCCAGCAGCTTAGGACAGGCCCAAGAGACCCAGTACTTC,CASSLGQAQETQYF
TRBV7-8,NA,TRBJ1-3,NA,TGTGCCAGCAGCTTTGGGACACCGGAGTGGAACACCATATATTTT,CASSFGTPEWNTIYF
TRBV2,TRBD2,TRBJ2-1,NA,TGTGCCAGCAGTGTAATATTAGCGGGTGGTGAGCAGTTCTTC,CASSVILAGGEQFF
TRBV6-5,NA,TRBJ1-5,few,TGTGCCAGCATCACAGGGTTTGAGCCCCAGCATTTT,CASITGFEPQHF
TRBV18,NA,TRBJ1-4,NA,TGTGCCACCCAACAAGGACTGAGTGAAAAACTGTTTTTT,CATQQGLSEKLFF
TRBV10-3,TRBD1,TRBJ1-3,NA,TGTGCCATCACCAGGGGGGAAACCTCTGGAAACACCATATATTTT,CAITRGETSGNTIYF
TRBV27,NA,TRBJ1-2,NA,TGTGCCAGCAGTTTATCCCTCGACAGCCTCTATGGCTACACCTTC,CASSLSLDSLYGYTF